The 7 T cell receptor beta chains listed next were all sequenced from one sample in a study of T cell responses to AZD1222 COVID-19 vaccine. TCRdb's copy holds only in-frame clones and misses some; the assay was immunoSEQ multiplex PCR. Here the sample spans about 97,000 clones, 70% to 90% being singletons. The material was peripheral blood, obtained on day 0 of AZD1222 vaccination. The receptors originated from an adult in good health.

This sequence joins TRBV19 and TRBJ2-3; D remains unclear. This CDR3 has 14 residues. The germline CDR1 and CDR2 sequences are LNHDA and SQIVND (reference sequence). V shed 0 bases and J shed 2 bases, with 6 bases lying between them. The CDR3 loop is CASSIDYNTDTQYF. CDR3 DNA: TGTGCCAGTAGTATAGATTATAACACAGATACGCAGTATTTT.

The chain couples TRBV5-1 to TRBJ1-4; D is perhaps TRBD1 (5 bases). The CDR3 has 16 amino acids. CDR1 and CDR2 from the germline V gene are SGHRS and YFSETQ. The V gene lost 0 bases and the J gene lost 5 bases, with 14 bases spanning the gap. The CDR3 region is CASSLDSGLGNEKLFF. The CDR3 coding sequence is TGCGCCAGCAGCTTGGATTCGGGACTGGGGAATGAAAAACTGTTTTTT.

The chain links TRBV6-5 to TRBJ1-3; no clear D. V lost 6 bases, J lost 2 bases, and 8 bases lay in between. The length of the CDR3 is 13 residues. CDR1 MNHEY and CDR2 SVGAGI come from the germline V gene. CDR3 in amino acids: CASSPPTGNTIYF. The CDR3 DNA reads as TGTGCCAGCAGCCCCCCTACTGGAAACACCATATATTTT.

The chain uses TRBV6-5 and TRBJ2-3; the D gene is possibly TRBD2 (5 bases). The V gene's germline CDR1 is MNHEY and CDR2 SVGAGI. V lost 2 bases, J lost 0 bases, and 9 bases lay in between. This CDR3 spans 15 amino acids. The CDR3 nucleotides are TGTGCCAGCAGTTACACCGGAGGTAGCACAGATACGCAGTATTTT. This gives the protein CASSYTGGSTDTQYF.

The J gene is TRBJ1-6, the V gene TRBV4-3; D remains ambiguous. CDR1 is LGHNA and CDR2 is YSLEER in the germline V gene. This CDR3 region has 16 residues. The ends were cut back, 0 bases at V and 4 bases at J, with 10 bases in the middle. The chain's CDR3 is CASSQDGVGYNSPLHF. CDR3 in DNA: TGCGCCAGCAGCCAAGATGGGGTAGGGTATAATTCACCCCTCCACTTT.

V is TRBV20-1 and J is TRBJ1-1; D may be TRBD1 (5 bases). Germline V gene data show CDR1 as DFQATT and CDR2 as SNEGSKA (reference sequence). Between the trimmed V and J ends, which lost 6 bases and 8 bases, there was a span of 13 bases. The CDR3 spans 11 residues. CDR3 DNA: TGCAGTGCGCCTGACAGCGCAGAAGCTTTCTTT. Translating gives CSAPDSAEAFF.

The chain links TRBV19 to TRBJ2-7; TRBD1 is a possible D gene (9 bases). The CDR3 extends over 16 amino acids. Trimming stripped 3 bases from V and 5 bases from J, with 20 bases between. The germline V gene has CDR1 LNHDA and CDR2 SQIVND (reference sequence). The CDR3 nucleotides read TGTGCCAGTAGTATGGCGGGGGGACAGGGTCGCCACGAGCAGTACTTC. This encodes CASSMAGGQGRHEQYF.